The 3 T cell receptor beta chains below come from one sample, sequenced in a study of blood T cell repertoires in COVID-19. The data were produced by immunoSEQ multiplex PCR, yet TCRdb's version contains in-frame clones alone and is incomplete. The data contain 140,000 to 150,000 clones, around four fifths of them seen just once; the ten biggest clones take up 6.2%. Sequencing input: PBMCs or T cells enriched from blood (not recorded which). These receptors all stem from a woman aged 40 to 50 who had recovered from COVID-19.

The J gene is TRBJ1-5, the V gene TRBV19; a possible D gene is TRBD1 (5 bases). CDR1 LNHDA and CDR2 SQIVND come from the germline V gene (reference sequence). The CDR3 is made up of 13 amino acids. V lost 5 bases and J lost 3, with 8 bases in between. The CDR3 DNA reads as TGTGCCAGTAGTGGGGGGTACAATCAGCCCCAGCATTTT. Translation gives CASSGGYNQPQHF.

The genes are TRBV21-1 and TRBJ2-7; TRBD1 is the table's D call and was not checked against the DNA. TRBV21-1 is tagged as a pseudogene. The CDR3 covers 16 residues. CDR3: CASSNRTDKSSYEQYF. Written as DNA, the CDR3 is TGTGCCAGCAGCAACCGGACAGATAAGTCCTCCTACGAGCAGTACTTC.

The chain is built from TRBV19 and TRBJ1-5; D not resolved. The CDR3 has 15 amino acids. Looked up from germline, CDR1 is LNHDA and CDR2 is SQIVND (reference sequence). V dropped 5 bases and J dropped 2 bases, with 13 bases sitting between them. CDR3 residues: CASSLERWGNQPQHF. CDR3 in DNA: TGTGCCAGTAGTCTCGAGCGGTGGGGCAATCAGCCCCAGCATTTT. The whole variable domain, filled in from reference TRBV19 and TRBJ1-5, reads DGGITQSPKYLFRKEGQNVTLSCEQNLNHDAMYWYRQDPGQGLRLIYYSQIVNDFQKGDIAEGYSVSREKKESFPLTVTSAQKNPTAFYLCASSLERWGNQPQHFGDGTRLSIL.